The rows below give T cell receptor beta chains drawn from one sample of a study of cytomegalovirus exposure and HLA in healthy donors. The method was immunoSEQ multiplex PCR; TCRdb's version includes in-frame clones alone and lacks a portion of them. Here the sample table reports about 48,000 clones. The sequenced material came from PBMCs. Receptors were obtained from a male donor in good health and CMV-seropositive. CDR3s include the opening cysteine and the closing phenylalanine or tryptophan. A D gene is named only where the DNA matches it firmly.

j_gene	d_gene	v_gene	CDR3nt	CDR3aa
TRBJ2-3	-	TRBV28	TGTGCCAGCAGGATCGACACCACAGATACGCAGTATTTT	CASRIDTTDTQYF
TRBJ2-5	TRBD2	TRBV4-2	TGTGCCAGCAGCCAAGTATTAGCGGGGGAAGAGACCCAGTACTTC	CASSQVLAGEETQYF
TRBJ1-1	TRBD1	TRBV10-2	TGCGCCAGCAGTGGACAGGGCGGATCCACTGAAGCTTTCTTT	CASSGQGGSTEAFF
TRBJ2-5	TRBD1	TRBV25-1	TGTGCCAGCAGTGCAACCCCGGACAGGACATTCCAAGAGACCCAGTACTTC	CASSATPDRTFQETQYF
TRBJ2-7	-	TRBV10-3	TGTGCCATCAGTGAGTCTACCACAAGCGCCGGGGGTACCGTGCAGTACTTC	CAISESTTSAGGTVQYF
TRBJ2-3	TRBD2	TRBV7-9	TGTGCCAGCAGCTCACGTGGGGGGGGGATAGATACGCAGTATTTT	CASSSRGGGIDTQYF
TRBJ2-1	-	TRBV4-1	TGCGCCAGCAGCCAAACGGGCCAGATAGGGGATGAGCAGTTCTTC	CASSQTGQIGDEQFF
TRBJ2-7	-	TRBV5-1	TGCGCCAGCAGCTTGACGGCGTGGACAGCTAGCTCCTACGAGCAGTACTTC	CASSLTAWTASSYEQYF
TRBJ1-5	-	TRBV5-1	TGCGCCAGCAGCTTGGACGGACTTGGAGTCGGGCAGCCCCAGCATTTT	CASSLDGLGVGQPQHF
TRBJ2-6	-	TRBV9	TGTGCCAGCAGCGCAGGGGTTACCCCTCCTGGGGCCAACGTCCTGACTTTC	CASSAGVTPPGANVLTF